One sample yielded the 3 T cell receptor beta chains listed below, sequenced in a study of blood T cell repertoires in COVID-19. Some clones are missing from TCRdb's copy, which holds only in-frame ones; the method was immunoSEQ multiplex PCR. This table holds more than 350,000 clones, roughly 90% found once. Specimen: peripheral blood. Receptor source: a woman in her twenties or thirties with COVID-19, enrolled during active disease.

This chain links TRBV19 with TRBJ1-1, with D perhaps TRBD1 (5 bases). V was shortened by 6 bases and J by 0 bases, with 17 bases between the two germline ends. The CDR3 totals 16 residues. Per germline, CDR1 LNHDA and CDR2 SQIVND (reference sequence). As DNA, the CDR3 is TGTGCCAGTAGCCGGGGCTGGGGGGAATTGAACACTGAAGCTTTCTTT. Protein: CASSRGWGELNTEAFF.

This clone was counted a single time. The chain recombines TRBV7-2 with TRBJ2-5; possibly TRBD2 for D (6 bases). The CDR3 totals 17 residues. The V end lost 3 bases, the J end lost 0 bases, and 17 bases lay between the germline ends. In germline, CDR1 is SGHTA, CDR2 FQGNSA. The CDR3 protein is CASSFRATRPYQETQYF. The CDR3 DNA is TGTGCCAGCAGCTTTAGGGCGACTAGACCATACCAAGAGACCCAGTACTTC.

This clone was picked up a small number of times. The V call is TRBV6-1, the J call TRBJ1-6; 7 nucleotides align to TRBD1. CDR1 and CDR2 (germline): MNHNS, SASEGT. CDR3 length equals 13 residues. V was pared by 1 base and J by 13 bases, with 4 bases of the junction left unmatched. CDR3 in DNA: TGTGCCAGCAGTGAAGAACAGGGGTTGCCCCTCCACTTT. It translates to CASSEEQGLPLHF.